The sequence of this TCR beta chain was determined in a study of Ad26.COV2.S vaccination and SARS-CoV-2 variants. Turning to the study itself: In the study, Ad26.COV2.S was injected intramuscularly once, or twice 56 days apart. General study points: Vaccine and placebo groups showed comparable non-spike TCR breadth. Higher spike-specific TCR breadth was found in vaccine recipients than in placebo recipients.

Here immunoSEQ multiplex PCR was the method, and the copy in TCRdb shows in-frame clones only, minus some. The profile shows about 410,000 clones, approximately 89% of them singletons. Documented treatment: around 19 received Ad26.COV2.S at low or high dose, single or two shots; 5 received placebo; per-sample allocation not given. Vaccine and placebo recipients were sampled on day 63 after the first injection. As to this clone: The antigen is undetermined.

The CDR3 totals 15 residues. Germline V gene sequence: CDR1 SGHTA, CDR2 FQGTGA. The germline V and J ends were trimmed by 5 bases and 0 bases, with 12 bases remaining between them. The chain links TRBV7-3 to TRBJ2-3; D possibly corresponds to TRBD1 (6 bases). The source was peripheral blood, collected in a trial of Ad26.COV2.S vaccine versus placebo. The clonotype originates from a person between 18 and 65 years old who received the Ad26.COV2.S COVID-19 vaccine or a placebo. The CDR3 sequence: CASSQTGPSTDTQYF. The CDR3 DNA reads as TGTGCCAGCAGCCAAACAGGGCCCAGCACAGATACGCAGTATTTT.